A single sample gave rise to the 22 T cell receptor beta chains below, sequenced in a study of shared clonotypes between healthy human individuals. Method: immunoSEQ multiplex PCR; TCRdb's copy keeps in-frame clones and lacks some. The sample includes roughly 2.5 million clones, around 94% seen only once; the top ten take 0.13% to 0.15%. The sequencing sample was made of naive CD4+ T cells sorted from blood. Regarding subset: CD45RA+ positively selected. Every receptor here comes from a man aged 18 to 30 in good health.

This chain uses TRBV7-2 with TRBJ1-5; 7 nucleotides align to TRBD1. The germline V gene encodes CDR1 SGHTA and CDR2 FQGNSA. V shed 4 bases, J shed 4 bases, and the junction held 4 bases outside the gene matches. There are 14 residues in the CDR3. CDR3 region: CASSWDSINQPQHF. The CDR3 nucleotides are TGTGCCAGCAGCTGGGACAGTATAAATCAGCCCCAGCATTTT.

This chain uses TRBV30 with TRBJ1-4; D uncertain. Germline lookup yields CDR1 GTSNPN and CDR2 SVGIG (reference sequence). Between the trimmed V and J ends, which lost 3 bases and 8 bases, there was a span of 13 bases. This CDR3 has 13 residues. CDR3 DNA sequence: TGTGCCTGGAGCGGCCGTAGAAGGGAAAAACTGTTTTTT. It specifies CAWSGRRREKLFF.

Concerning this clone: The sample contains more than one DNA sequence encoding this CDR3. V and J are TRBV30 and TRBJ1-6; D uncertain. Per germline, CDR1 GTSNPN and CDR2 SVGIG (reference sequence). The V and J ends lost 1 base and 7 bases respectively, with 5 bases between them. The CDR3 sequence is 12 residues long. CDR3 sequence (DNA): TGTGCCTGGAGTGGGGGAAATTCACCCCTCCACTTT. This translates into CAWSGGNSPLHF.

This CDR3 is CASSYYRGGGNTEAFF. The CDR3 DNA reads as TGTGCCAGCAGTTACTATAGGGGAGGGGGGAACACTGAAGCTTTCTTT. The rearrangement joins TRBV27 to TRBJ1-1, with a weak D call TRBD1 (6 bases). Deletions cut 4 bases from V and 1 base from J, with 16 bases between. This CDR3 contains 16 residues. Per the germline V gene, CDR1 is MNHEY and CDR2 is SMNVEV (reference sequence).

V gene TRBV25-1 combines with J gene TRBJ2-7; no reliable D call. Germline V gene lookup returns CDR1 MGHDK and CDR2 SYGVNS. The CDR3 covers 14 residues. Trimming took 7 bases from V and 0 from J, leaving 13 bases between them. The CDR3 is CASTPGPNSYEQYF. As DNA, the CDR3 is TGTGCCAGCACCCCGGGTCCTAACTCCTACGAGCAGTACTTC.

The CDR3 DNA is TGTGCCAGCAGCTTAGTAGCTCCCACAGATACGCAGTATTTT. Its translation is CASSLVAPTDTQYF. The chain carries TRBV5-5 and TRBJ2-3; D is uncertain. Germline V gene data show CDR1 as SGHKS and CDR2 as YYEKEE (reference sequence). The CDR3 runs 14 residues. V lost 2 bases and J lost 2, with 9 bases in between.

This clone appeared once. V is TRBV5-1 and J is TRBJ2-3; D unclear. Trimming cost V 4 bases and J 4 bases, with 7 bases left between them. This CDR3 contains 12 residues. Germline V gene sequence: CDR1 SGHRS, CDR2 YFSETQ. The CDR3 bases are TGCGCCAGCAGCCAACCCTCAGATACGCAGTATTTT. Translation: CASSQPSDTQYF.

A remark on this clone: The sample holds other DNA sequences that translate to the same CDR3. The V and J genes are TRBV7-6 and TRBJ2-3; 11 nucleotides align to TRBD2. J gave up 1 base and V 3 bases, and 0 bases lay outside the gene matches. Germline CDR1 and CDR2: SGHVS and FNYEAQ. The CDR3 is 15 residues long. This CDR3 is CASSLGLAGTDTQYF. Written as DNA, the CDR3 is TGTGCCAGCAGCTTGGGACTAGCGGGCACAGATACGCAGTATTTT. Together with reference TRBV7-6 and TRBJ2-3, the CDR3 gives the full variable domain: GAGVSQSPRYKVTKRGQDVALRCDPISGHVSLYWYRQALGQGPEFLTYFNYEAQQDKSGLPNDRFSAERPEGSISTLTIQRTEQRDSAMYRCASSLGLAGTDTQYFGPGTRLTVL.

CDR3: CASSLSTGGGETQYF. Written as DNA, the CDR3 is TGCGCCAGCAGCTTGTCTACAGGGGGCGGGGAGACCCAGTACTTC. The chain carries TRBV5-1 and TRBJ2-5; 9 nucleotides match TRBD1. CDR1 and CDR2 from the germline V gene are SGHRS and YFSETQ. Trimming removed 1 base from V and 5 bases from J; junction bases left unmatched: 6. This CDR3 comprises 15 residues.

The chain combines TRBV4-1 with TRBJ2-2; D unclear. Germline lookup yields CDR1 MGHRA and CDR2 YSYEKL. There are 17 residues in the CDR3. V shed 0 bases and J shed 1 base, with 12 bases lying between them. As DNA, the CDR3 is TGCGCCAGCAGCCAAGAAAAGGGCAAAGGGAACACCGGGGAGCTGTTTTTT. Protein product: CASSQEKGKGNTGELFF.

This sequence joins TRBV27 and TRBJ2-7, with a weak D call TRBD1 (5 bases). Trimming removed 0 bases at V and 0 bases at J, with 9 bases between. CDR3 length: 15 residues. Germline lookup yields CDR1 MNHEY and CDR2 SMNVEV (reference sequence). This CDR3 reads CASSLSTGSSYEQYF. In nucleotides, the CDR3 is TGTGCCAGCAGTTTATCTACAGGAAGCTCCTACGAGCAGTACTTC.

The chain carries TRBV27 and TRBJ2-7, with 8 positions matching TRBD1. Germline-derived CDR1 and CDR2 are MNHEY and SMNVEV (reference sequence). The length of the CDR3 is 14 residues. Trimming at V came to 6 bases and at J to 3 bases, leaving 7 bases not matched to a gene. Here the CDR3 reads CASRTGTGNYEQYF. DNA for the CDR3: TGTGCCAGCAGGACGGGGACAGGAAACTACGAGCAGTACTTC.

The chain links TRBV5-4 to TRBJ2-7; D gene unclear. The V and J ends lost 7 bases and 6 bases respectively, with 20 bases between them. Germline V CDR1 and CDR2: SGHNT, YYREEE (reference sequence). The CDR3 totals 14 residues. In nucleotides, the CDR3 is TGTGCCAGCTCACGGTCCGTAATTGGCAGCGAGCAGTACTTC. Translation gives CASSRSVIGSEQYF.

The chain has TRBV5-1 and TRBJ1-2; no clear D. The CDR3 sequence is 15 residues long. Trimming cost V 2 bases and J 0 bases, with 11 bases left between them. Germline V lookup: CDR1 SGHRS, CDR2 YFSETQ. The CDR3 DNA sequence: TGCGCCAGCAGCTTAGGACGGGAGACTAACTATGGCTACACCTTC. It is translated as CASSLGRETNYGYTF. The complete variable domain, with remaining parts taken from reference TRBV5-1 and TRBJ1-2, reads KAGVTQTPRYLIKTRGQQVTLSCSPISGHRSVSWYQQTPGQGLQFLFEYFSETQRNKGNFPGRFSGRQFSNSRSEMNVSTLELGDSALYLCASSLGRETNYGYTFGSGTRLTVV.

V and J are TRBV5-6 and TRBJ2-3; D gene unclear. CDR1 and CDR2 from the germline V gene are SGHDT and YYEEEE. Trimming shortened V by 0 bases and J by 1 base, and 9 bases separated the two germline ends. This CDR3 is built from 15 residues. The CDR3 is CASSLDGSRTDTQYF. The CDR3, as DNA: TGTGCCAGCAGCTTGGACGGCAGTCGCACAGATACGCAGTATTTT.

This clone was observed a handful of times. This sequence joins TRBV7-2 and TRBJ1-5; 9 bases map to TRBD1. Germline lookup yields CDR1 SGHTA and CDR2 FQGNSA. This CDR3 contains 15 residues. V lost 3 bases and J lost 4; bases outside the gene matches: 4. DNA for the CDR3: TGTGCCAGCAGCTTTCTGACAGGGGGGAATCAGCCCCAGCATTTT. Translated: CASSFLTGGNQPQHF.

This clone came up once. The rearrangement uses TRBV2 and TRBJ2-5, with 7 bases matching TRBD1. CDR3 length: 14 residues. Germline CDR1 and CDR2: SNHLY and FYNNEI. V gave up 10 bases and J gave up 5 bases; unmatched junction bases: 13. The CDR3 DNA reads TGTGCCACCACACGACAGGGATTGGGGGAGACCCAGTACTTC. It is translated as CATTRQGLGETQYF.

The chain has TRBV2 and TRBJ1-6; no reliable D call. CDR1 is SNHLY, CDR2 FYNNEI, per germline. CDR3 length: 15 amino acids. Trimming took 6 bases from V and 2 from J, leaving 11 bases between them. CDR3 nucleotides: TGTGCCAGCAGGCGGACTGATACCTATAATTCACCCCTCCACTTT. This translates into CASRRTDTYNSPLHF. Full variable domain (outside the CDR3, taken from reference TRBV2 and TRBJ1-6): EPEVTQTPSHQVTQMGQEVILRCVPISNHLYFYWYRQILGQKVEFLVSFYNNEISEKSEIFDDQFSVERPDGSNFTLKIRSTKLEDSAMYFCASRRTDTYNSPLHFGNGTRLTVT.

The chain employs TRBV27 and TRBJ2-7, with 8 bases that match TRBD2. CDR3 length equals 14 residues. Looked up from germline, CDR1 is MNHEY and CDR2 is SMNVEV (reference sequence). The ends lost 10 bases at V and 2 bases at J; junction bases unmatched: 10. The CDR3 DNA reads TGTGCCACCTATAGCGGGACTAGTCCCTACGAGCAGTACTTC. Translation: CATYSGTSPYEQYF.

As concerns this clone: Other DNA sequences in this sample translate to the same CDR3. This rearrangement joins TRBV5-1 to TRBJ2-2; D assignment may be TRBD1 or TRBD2 (5 bases each). Per germline, CDR1 SGHRS and CDR2 YFSETQ. CDR3 length: 13 amino acids. The V end was cut by 7 bases, the J end by 1 base, with 8 bases between. The CDR3 region is CASGTVNTGELFF. CDR3 DNA sequence: TGCGCCAGCGGGACGGTGAACACCGGGGAGCTGTTTTTT.

The V call is TRBV7-8, the J call TRBJ2-2; the D gene is possibly TRBD1 (5 bases). The ends were cut back, 5 bases at V and 6 bases at J, with 22 bases in the middle. CDR1 SGHVS and CDR2 FQNEAQ come from the germline V gene. This CDR3 is built from 17 residues. The CDR3 protein is CASSPISIIRAPGELFF. Here the CDR3 DNA reads TGTGCCAGCAGCCCCATCTCAATAATCAGGGCGCCCGGGGAGCTGTTTTTT.

CDR3 nucleotide sequence: TGTGCCAGCAGTGATGGGGACGGGCGTATGGCTTTCTTT. It yields the protein CASSDGDGRMAFF. The chain couples TRBV6-1 to TRBJ1-1; D is possibly TRBD1 (5 bases). There are 13 residues in the CDR3. CDR1 MNHNS and CDR2 SASEGT come from the germline V gene. V lost 3 bases and J lost 11, with 16 bases in between.